The 32 T cell receptor beta chains given below trace back to one sample, sequenced in a study of beta chain features in type 1 diabetes. The isolated RNA, all of it, was reverse transcribed, so expressed TCRB transcripts were what got sequenced. Data came from immunoSEQ multiplex PCR; TCRdb stores just in-frame clones and leaves some out. This sample has hundreds of thousands of clones; about 12% occur once, and the top ten carry under 0.02%. The sample comprised naive CD4+ T cells from blood. These receptors all come from a man in his late teens or twenties in good health.

The rearrangement links TRBV7-3 to TRBJ1-6, with 9 nucleotides matching TRBD1. The CDR3 runs to 14 residues. V trimming: 1 base; J trimming: 10 bases; junction bases outside the gene matches: 2. Germline values: CDR1 SGHTA, CDR2 FQGTGA. CDR3 amino acids: CASSLRDRESPLHF. The CDR3 bases are TGTGCCAGCAGCTTAAGGGACAGGGAATCACCCCTCCACTTT.

To note about this clone: Other nucleotide sequences in the sample specify the same CDR3. The V gene is TRBV7-2, the J gene TRBJ2-6; D is possibly TRBD1 (6 bases). V was clipped by 3 bases and J by 2 bases, with 8 bases between them. CDR1 and CDR2 (germline): SGHTA, FQGNSA. The length of the CDR3 is 15 residues. This CDR3 is CASSFRGTGANVLTF. CDR3 sequence (DNA): TGTGCCAGCAGCTTCAGGGGAACTGGGGCCAACGTCCTGACTTTC.

This sequence joins TRBV15 and TRBJ2-1, with D possibly being TRBD1 (5 bases). The ends were cut back, 0 bases at V and 8 bases at J, with 20 bases in the middle. This CDR3 region has 17 residues. Germline CDR1 reads LNHNV; CDR2 reads YYDKDF (reference sequence). This CDR3 reads CATSRDLSTAFRDEQFF. In nucleotides, the CDR3 is TGTGCCACCAGCAGAGATCTCTCGACAGCCTTTCGGGATGAGCAGTTCTTC.

J is TRBJ1-5 and V is TRBV27; 7 nucleotides align to TRBD1. Germline V gene lookup returns CDR1 MNHEY and CDR2 SMNVEV (reference sequence). The CDR3 length is 14 residues. The junction had 6 bases not matched to a gene; V was cut back by 3 bases and J by 7 bases. Written as DNA, the CDR3 is TGTGCCAGCAGTTTCCGCAGGGGGAACCAGCCCCAGCATTTT. This translates into CASSFRRGNQPQHF.

This clone was detected only a few times. This chain uses TRBV7-3 with TRBJ2-7; tentatively, D is TRBD1 (5 bases). Trimming left V 6 bases short and J 4 bases short, with 19 bases between. CDR3 length equals 15 residues. CDR1 and CDR2 (germline): SGHTA, FQGTGA. CDR3 nucleotides: TGTGCCAGCAGTGTCGAAGTTGGGGCTATATACGAGCAGTACTTC. Its protein is CASSVEVGAIYEQYF.

The chain joins TRBV29-1 to TRBJ2-7; the match to TRBD2 covers 7 bases. Unmatched junction bases numbered 9, after V lost 6 bases and J lost 7 bases. The CDR3 runs 12 residues. Germline CDR1 reads SQVTM; CDR2 reads ANQGSEA. For the CDR3, the DNA is TGCAGCGTCGGACTAGGCTTTGATGAGCAGTACTTC. It codes for CSVGLGFDEQYF.

The chain links TRBV4-3 to TRBJ2-3, with D maybe TRBD2 (5 bases). CDR3 length: 19 amino acids. V gave up 3 bases and J gave up 5 bases, with 27 bases separating them. The V gene's germline CDR1 is LGHNA and CDR2 YSLEER. For the CDR3, the DNA is TGCGCCAGCAGCCATTCCCGCAACCTAGCACAGATCTGGGGAGATACGCAGTATTTT. This gives the protein CASSHSRNLAQIWGDTQYF.

This clone was recorded a few times. The V call is TRBV12-2, the J call TRBJ1-1. TRBV12-2 is tagged as a pseudogene. The CDR3 extends over 16 amino acids. The CDR3: CASRLSYGGYVTEAFF. For the CDR3, the DNA is TGTGCAAGTCGCTTATCCTACGGGGGGTACGTGACTGAAGCTTTCTTT.

The chain employs TRBV25-1 and TRBJ2-7; D is possibly TRBD1 (6 bases). Germline CDR1 MGHDK, CDR2 SYGVNS. The V and J ends lost 6 bases and 1 base respectively, with 13 bases between them. The CDR3 spans 14 residues. CDR3 region: CASSPDRTSYEQYF. Written as DNA, the CDR3 is TGTGCCAGCAGCCCAGACAGGACGTCCTACGAGCAGTACTTC.

This clone showed up just a few times. The V call is TRBV20-1, the J call TRBJ2-3, with a weak D call TRBD2 (5 bases). CDR3 length: 11 amino acids. Germline loops: CDR1 DFQATT, CDR2 SNEGSKA (reference sequence). Trimming took off 5 bases at V and 8 bases at J, with 11 bases between the two ends. The CDR3 is CSAVDGSTQYF. DNA for the CDR3: TGCAGTGCTGTGGATGGGAGTACGCAGTATTTT.

The V gene is TRBV7-3, the J gene TRBJ2-1, with unresolved D. Germline CDR1 reads SGHTA; CDR2 reads FQGTGA. V was shortened by 5 bases and J by 5 bases, with 13 bases between the two germline ends. The CDR3 has 14 residues. The CDR3 DNA reads TGTGCCAGCAGCATGTCGACAAACAACAATGAGCAGTTCTTC. It is translated as CASSMSTNNNEQFF. The full variable domain, completed using reference TRBV7-3 and TRBJ2-1, is GAGVSQTPSNKVTEKGKYVELRCDPISGHTALYWYRQSLGQGPEFLIYFQGTGAADDSGLPNDRFFAVRPEGSVSTLKIQRTERGDSAVYLCASSMSTNNNEQFFGPGTRLTVL.

This chain joins TRBV6-1 and TRBJ1-2; a possible D gene is TRBD1 (6 bases). V was cut by 1 base and J by 9 bases, with 12 bases left in between. CDR3 size: 13 residues. CDR1 MNHNS and CDR2 SASEGT come from the germline V gene. CDR3 nucleotides: TGTGCCAGCAGTGAAGGGGGGCGAGTGAGCTACACCTTC. Its translation: CASSEGGRVSYTF.

This clone was seen more than once but under ten times. J is TRBJ2-6 and V is TRBV28; tentative D call: TRBD1 (5 bases). The CDR3 has 15 amino acids. Trimming cost V 3 bases and J 2 bases, with 8 bases left between them. CDR1 and CDR2 from the germline V gene are MDHEN and SYDVKM. CDR3 DNA sequence: TGTGCCAGCAGTTTCCGACAGCCTGGGGCCAACGTCCTGACTTTC. Its protein product is CASSFRQPGANVLTF.

The chain joins TRBV28 to TRBJ2-1; D is perhaps TRBD1 (8 bases). The CDR3 runs 12 residues. With 11 bases removed from V and 6 bases from J, the gap between germline ends came to 14 bases. The germline V gene encodes CDR1 MDHEN and CDR2 SYDVKM. The CDR3 nucleotides are TGTGCCTCACAGGGGGGGGCCAATGAGCAGTTCTTC. It is translated as CASQGGANEQFF.

The chain couples TRBV18 to TRBJ2-1; TRBD2 matches 11 bases. Germline V gene data show CDR1 as KGHSH and CDR2 as LQKENI. CDR3 size: 16 residues. The ends lost 6 bases at V and 3 bases at J; junction bases unmatched: 7. The CDR3 nucleotides are TGTGCCAGCTCCGATCGCCTAGCGGGAGGCTACAATGAGCAGTTCTTC. It is translated as CASSDRLAGGYNEQFF. Variable domain in full (rest from reference TRBV18 and TRBJ2-1): NAGVMQNPRHLVRRRGQEARLRCSPMKGHSHVYWYRQLPEEGLKFMVYLQKENIIDESGMPKERFSAEFPKEGPSILRIQQVVRGDSAAYFCASSDRLAGGYNEQFFGPGTRLTVL.

This clone was detected a few times. The V gene is TRBV10-3, the J gene TRBJ1-1; TRBD1 agrees at 8 bases. Germline assignment: CDR1 ENHRY and CDR2 SYGVKD. The CDR3 is 15 residues long. V lost 4 bases to trimming and J lost 0 bases; unmatched junction nucleotides: 4. The DNA for the CDR3 is TGTGCCATCAGTGCGGCCAGGGGGCTGAACACTGAAGCTTTCTTT. This sequence encodes CAISAARGLNTEAFF.

V usage is TRBV15 and J usage is TRBJ1-1; unclear D gene. This CDR3 has 13 residues. V dropped 6 bases and J dropped 0 bases, with 8 bases sitting between them. Germline V gene sequence: CDR1 LNHNV, CDR2 YYDKDF (reference sequence). The CDR3 here is CATRQHLNTEAFF. In DNA form, the CDR3 reads TGTGCCACCAGACAGCACTTGAACACTGAAGCTTTCTTT.

This clone was counted a few times. This rearrangement joins TRBV7-9 to TRBJ2-7; tentatively, D is TRBD2 (6 bases). Trimming shortened V by 6 bases and J by 2 bases, and 8 bases separated the two germline ends. This CDR3 region has 12 residues. Germline V gene lookup returns CDR1 SEHNR and CDR2 FQNEAQ (reference sequence). CDR3 nucleotide sequence: TGTGCCAGCAGGCGGGACGCCTACGAGCAGTACTTC. Amino acid sequence: CASRRDAYEQYF.

This clone occurred a few times. The chain carries TRBV7-2 and TRBJ1-5; 7 bases fit TRBD1. V gave up 5 bases and J gave up 3 bases; unmatched junction bases: 4. The V gene's germline CDR1 is SGHTA and CDR2 FQGNSA. The CDR3 consists of 14 residues. The DNA of the CDR3 is TGTGCCAGCAGCCGGGACAGCTTCAATCAGCCCCAGCATTTT. As protein: CASSRDSFNQPQHF.

The rearrangement uses TRBV5-4 and TRBJ2-7, with a weak D call TRBD1 (6 bases). The germline V gene has CDR1 SGHNT and CDR2 YYREEE (reference sequence). V dropped 6 bases and J dropped 8 bases, with 15 bases sitting between them. The CDR3 consists of 12 residues. The CDR3, as DNA: TGTGCCAGCATAACCGACAGGTTTAAGCAGTACTTC. Its translation is CASITDRFKQYF.

This rearrangement joins TRBV27 to TRBJ2-1; 7 bases agree with TRBD1. This CDR3 has 14 amino acids. CDR1 and CDR2 (germline): MNHEY, SMNVEV (reference sequence). V gave up 2 bases and J gave up 13 bases; unmatched junction bases: 11. The CDR3 DNA reads TGTGCCAGCAGTTTACAATATCGGGACAGTATTCAGTTCTTC. This gives the protein CASSLQYRDSIQFF.

This clone was seen a handful of times. CDR3 DNA: TGTGCCAGCACTAATTATGAGAAGAACACTGAAGCTTTCTTT. It is translated as CASTNYEKNTEAFF. The chain links TRBV11-1 to TRBJ1-1, with D hard to call. Between the trimmed V and J ends, which lost 7 bases and 1 base, there was a span of 13 bases. The CDR3 totals 14 residues. Germline V gives CDR1 SGHAT, CDR2 FQDESV (reference sequence).

The chain employs TRBV7-8 and TRBJ1-5, with D unresolved. The germline gives CDR1 SGHVS, CDR2 FQNEAQ. The CDR3 runs to 13 residues. Between the trimmed V and J ends, which lost 6 bases and 4 bases, there was a span of 10 bases. CDR3 DNA: TGTGCCAGCAGTTTCGGAGAGAATCAGCCCCAGCATTTT. It is translated as CASSFGENQPQHF.

The V gene is TRBV7-9, the J gene TRBJ1-1, with 7 nucleotides matching TRBD1. Germline lookup yields CDR1 SEHNR and CDR2 FQNEAQ (reference sequence). This CDR3 region has 16 residues. J gave up 0 bases and V 6 bases, and 10 bases lay outside the gene matches. The CDR3 spells CASSRGGGALNTEAFF. The CDR3 DNA reads as TGTGCCAGCAGTCGTGGAGGGGGCGCCTTGAACACTGAAGCTTTCTTT. The full variable domain, in which reference TRBV7-9 and TRBJ1-1 provide the parts outside the CDR3, is DTGVSQNPRHKITKRGQNVTFRCDPISEHNRLYWYRQTLGQGPEFLTYFQNEAQLEKSRLLSDRFSAERPKGSFSTLEIQRTEQGDSAMYLCASSRGGGALNTEAFFGQGTRLTVV.

The rearrangement uses TRBV7-3 and TRBJ2-3; D perhaps matches TRBD1 (5 bases). Germline V gives CDR1 SGHTA, CDR2 FQGTGA. The CDR3 spans 15 residues. Trimming removed 4 bases from V and 0 bases from J, with 11 bases in between. The CDR3 bases are TGTGCCAGCAGCTCCCTTAGGGGTAGCACAGATACGCAGTATTTT. It encodes CASSSLRGSTDTQYF.

This clone showed up just a few times. The gene calls are TRBV30 and TRBJ2-7, with D perhaps matching TRBD2 (5 bases). The CDR3 is 13 amino acids. Germline CDR1 is GTSNPN and CDR2 is SVGIG (reference sequence). V lost 4 bases, J lost 3 bases, and 13 bases lay in between. In DNA form, the CDR3 reads TGTGCCTGGAAGGGTGGAGGAGGCTACGAGCAGTACTTC. Its translation: CAWKGGGGYEQYF.

The genes are TRBV2 and TRBJ1-4; the match to TRBD1 covers 7 bases. The CDR3 is 14 residues long. Germline loops: CDR1 SNHLY, CDR2 FYNNEI. V shed 6 bases and J 5 bases; nucleotides not matched to a gene: 6. The CDR3 DNA reads TGTGCCAGCAGATCGACAGGGAGGAATGAAAAACTGTTTTTT. Amino acid sequence: CASRSTGRNEKLFF.

The gene calls are TRBV7-8 and TRBJ1-1, with TRBD1 matching over 10 bases. J gave up 5 bases and V 5 bases, and 11 bases lay outside the gene matches. The CDR3 length is 16 residues. CDR1 SGHVS and CDR2 FQNEAQ come from the germline V gene. CDR3 DNA: TGTGCCAGCAGCACCTCCGGGACAGGGGTTTTTACTGAAGCTTTCTTT. Translated: CASSTSGTGVFTEAFF. Combining the CDR3 with reference TRBV7-8 and TRBJ1-1 gives the whole variable domain GAGVSQSPRYKVAKRGQDVALRCDPISGHVSLFWYQQALGQGPEFLTYFQNEAQLDKSGLPSDRFFAERPEGSVSTLKIQRTQQEDSAVYLCASSTSGTGVFTEAFFGQGTRLTVV.

A few counts support this clone. The chain uses TRBV18 and TRBJ2-7; 8 bases agree with TRBD1. The CDR3 contains 14 residues. Germline V gene data show CDR1 as KGHSH and CDR2 as LQKENI. V lost 4 bases to trimming and J lost 4 bases; unmatched junction nucleotides: 6. CDR3 in amino acids: CASSQSGDRYEQYF. CDR3 sequence (DNA): TGTGCCAGCTCACAATCGGGGGACAGGTACGAGCAGTACTTC. The complete variable domain, with remaining parts taken from reference TRBV18 and TRBJ2-7, reads NAGVMQNPRHLVRRRGQEARLRCSPMKGHSHVYWYRQLPEEGLKFMVYLQKENIIDESGMPKERFSAEFPKEGPSILRIQQVVRGDSAAYFCASSQSGDRYEQYFGPGTRLTVT.

In its sample, this clone was seen a few times. The chain is built from TRBV29-1 and TRBJ2-3, with 7 positions matching TRBD1. The J segment lost 2 bases and the V segment lost 6 bases, leaving 14 bases of the junction unmatched. CDR3 length equals 16 residues. Germline values: CDR1 SQVTM, CDR2 ANQGSEA. In DNA form, the CDR3 reads TGCAGCGTAGGAGACAGGGCCATCCGATACACAGATACGCAGTATTTT. Translation: CSVGDRAIRYTDTQYF.

This clone was observed a few times. The CDR3 coding sequence is TGTGCCAGCAGCGTAGCCTCGACTAGCGGGAGTGCCACCGGGGAGCTGTTTTTT. Protein product: CASSVASTSGSATGELFF. The chain links TRBV9 to TRBJ2-2, with 12 nucleotides matching TRBD2. J gave up 4 bases and V 0 bases, and 7 bases lay outside the gene matches. CDR1 and CDR2 from the germline V gene are SGDLS and YYNGEE. This CDR3 spans 18 amino acids.

The rearrangement joins TRBV7-2 to TRBJ2-7, with 7 nucleotides matching TRBD2. The CDR3 runs 15 residues. V was clipped by 5 bases and J by 5 bases; unmatched bases: 12. Germline V gene sequence: CDR1 SGHTA, CDR2 FQGNSA. The CDR3 sequence: CASSLLGGMIHEQYF. CDR3 sequence (DNA): TGTGCCAGCAGCCTACTGGGGGGGATGATACACGAGCAGTACTTC. The full variable domain, completed using reference TRBV7-2 and TRBJ2-7, is GAGVSQSPSNKVTEKGKDVELRCDPISGHTALYWYRQSLGQGLEFLIYFQGNSAPDKSGLPSDRFSAERTGGSVSTLTIQRTQQEDSAVYLCASSLLGGMIHEQYFGPGTRLTVT.